The 17 T cell receptor beta chains below were found in one sample sequenced in a study of T cells expressing NK-cell markers. TCRdb processed the 5' RACE reads again and assigns one entry to each CDR3 protein, with no DNA. Recorded for this sample: some 140,000 distinct CDR3 sequences. The source material was blood T cells: a sorted CD56 or NKG2C T cell subset, CD4+ or CD8+ T cells, or bulk PBMC T cells (not recorded which). Every receptor here comes from a woman between 50 and 59 years old in good health.

The chain links TRBV28 to TRBJ2-3. Germline CDR1 MDHEN, CDR2 SYDVKM. The length of the CDR3 is 14 residues. The CDR3: CASSFRARTDTQYF.

This chain uses TRBV27 with TRBJ2-1; with no DNA, the TCRdb D assignment of TRBD1 cannot be verified. This CDR3 region has 14 residues. Germline loops: CDR1 MNHEY, CDR2 SMNVEV (reference sequence). CDR3 protein: CASSRGGLHNEQFF.

This chain joins TRBV2 and TRBJ2-2; as DNA is missing, the TRBD1 call by TCRdb cannot be tested. Per the germline V gene, CDR1 is SNHLY and CDR2 is FYNNEI. This CDR3 is built from 15 residues. The CDR3 reads CASTKTPEGTGELFF.

The CDR3 protein is CASSPPGTGNTGELFF. The chain has TRBV4-1 and TRBJ2-2; TCRdb selects TRBD1, and the lack of DNA leaves this call unchecked. From germline, CDR1 is MGHRA and CDR2 YSYEKL. The CDR3 sequence is 16 residues long.

This chain connects TRBV7-3 to TRBJ2-7; TCRdb's D call, TRBD2, is unchecked because there is no DNA. This CDR3 contains 14 residues. Germline CDR1 reads SGHTA; CDR2 reads FQGTGA. The CDR3 spells CASSLAGGQYEQYF.

V and J are TRBV20-1 and TRBJ2-1; TCRdb's D call, TRBD2, is unchecked because there is no DNA. From germline, CDR1 is DFQATT and CDR2 SNEGSKA (reference sequence). The CDR3 has 13 residues. The CDR3 loop reads CSATRDWSNEQFF.

J is TRBJ2-1 and V is TRBV7-9. Germline CDR1 reads SEHNR; CDR2 reads FQNEAQ (reference sequence). CDR3 length equals 14 residues. CDR3 region: CASSASVTYNEQFF.

The chain links TRBV4-1 to TRBJ1-2. The germline V gene encodes CDR1 MGHRA and CDR2 YSYEKL. This CDR3 has 14 amino acids. The CDR3 reads CASSQVGTLYGYTF.

The chain joins TRBV4-1 to TRBJ2-1. The germline gives CDR1 MGHRA, CDR2 YSYEKL. This CDR3 contains 12 residues. This CDR3 is CASSGTSDEQFF.

The rearrangement uses TRBV5-1 and TRBJ1-1. This CDR3 is 15 amino acids long. Germline CDR1 SGHRS, CDR2 YFSETQ. Here the CDR3 reads CASSYTRNMNTEAFF. Full variable domain (outside the CDR3, taken from reference TRBV5-1 and TRBJ1-1): KAGVTQTPRYLIKTRGQQVTLSCSPISGHRSVSWYQQTPGQGLQFLFEYFSETQRNKGNFPGRFSGRQFSNSRSEMNVSTLELGDSALYLCASSYTRNMNTEAFFGQGTRLTVV.

J is TRBJ2-1 and V is TRBV7-9; the D gene TCRdb calls, TRBD2, cannot be checked with no DNA. This CDR3 is built from 18 residues. Germline CDR1 SEHNR, CDR2 FQNEAQ (reference sequence). The chain's CDR3 is CASSPTLLGAGGPNEQFF.

The chain employs TRBV27 and TRBJ2-7; the TRBD1 assignment by TCRdb is unverifiable without DNA. There are 13 residues in the CDR3. Germline assignment: CDR1 MNHEY and CDR2 SMNVEV (reference sequence). The CDR3 region is CASSFDRVHEQYF.

This chain connects TRBV12-3 or TRBV12-4 to TRBJ2-7; TCRdb's D call of TRBD1 is untestable without DNA. This CDR3 has 14 residues. CDR3 loop: CASSSGTGLSSQYF.

This chain links TRBV11-2 with TRBJ1-2; TCRdb names TRBD1, which stays unverified in the absence of DNA. This CDR3 spans 12 amino acids. Per the germline V gene, CDR1 is SGHAT and CDR2 is FQNNGV. The CDR3 spells CASSLGGDGYTF.

This chain connects TRBV27 to TRBJ2-3; with no DNA, the TCRdb D assignment of TRBD1 cannot be verified. Looked up from germline, CDR1 is MNHEY and CDR2 is SMNVEV (reference sequence). The CDR3 consists of 17 residues. The CDR3 loop is CASSLGTHRHTRNTQYF.

V and J are TRBV10-3 and TRBJ2-7; TCRdb calls TRBD2, which cannot be checked without DNA. The CDR3 contains 15 residues. Germline assignment: CDR1 ENHRY and CDR2 SYGVKD. CDR3 in amino acids: CAISELAHSSYEQYF.

The J gene is TRBJ2-7, the V gene TRBV7-6; TCRdb calls TRBD1, which cannot be checked without DNA. Germline assignment: CDR1 SGHVS and CDR2 FNYEAQ. CDR3 length: 16 amino acids. The CDR3 loop is CASSLVPGQGQDEQYF.